These T cell receptor beta chains were read from a single sample in a study of molecular identifiers for immune sequencing clone quantification. One entry per CDR3 protein, called by TCRdb with MiXCR from the PCR reads. The sample contains approximately 680,000 distinct CDR3 sequences, 25% of which appear only once. Sequencing input: naive CD8+ T cells from blood, with Jurkat cell RNA spiked in. Every receptor here comes from a human donor in good health. Some libraries in this study had Jurkat cell RNA spiked in. Both conserved end residues are part of each CDR3. The order of the fields is clone size, D gene, V gene, J gene, CDR3 DNA, CDR3 protein. The D gene is left open where the match is weak. Clone size is given for some rows only: seen once, a few or many times, or a class if the clone is expanded.

clone size: NA
D gene: NA
V gene: TRBV19
J gene: TRBJ2-1
CDR3 DNA: TGTGCCAGTAGCGGGAGCAAGGTGGATGAGCAGTTCTTC
CDR3 protein: CASSGSKVDEQFF

clone size: NA
D gene: NA
V gene: TRBV7-9
J gene: TRBJ2-2
CDR3 DNA: TGTGCCAGCAGCTTAGAAGTTGCACAGAACACCGGGGAGCTGTTTTTT
CDR3 protein: CASSLEVAQNTGELFF

clone size: few
D gene: TRBD1
V gene: TRBV7-9
J gene: TRBJ1-2
CDR3 DNA: TGTGCCAGCAGCTTAGCTGGGTCAGGGGGCTACATCTATGGCTACACCTTC
CDR3 protein: CASSLAGSGGYIYGYTF

clone size: many
D gene: NA
V gene: TRBV4-3
J gene: TRBJ2-7
CDR3 DNA: TGCGCCAGCAGCCAGTCCCGGAGCTCCTACGAGCAGTACTTC
CDR3 protein: CASSQSRSSYEQYF

clone size: many
D gene: TRBD2
V gene: TRBV5-1
J gene: TRBJ2-7
CDR3 DNA: TGCGCCAGCAGCCCCCGACTAGCGGGAGTAGAAGAGCAGTACTTC
CDR3 protein: CASSPRLAGVEEQYF

clone size: NA
D gene: NA
V gene: TRBV19
J gene: TRBJ2-7
CDR3 DNA: TGTGCCAGTAGTATAGGGGGCATAGCCTACGAGCAGTACTTC
CDR3 protein: CASSIGGIAYEQYF

clone size: many
D gene: TRBD1
V gene: TRBV4-3
J gene: TRBJ1-5
CDR3 DNA: TGCGCCAGCAGCCAAGACATTAGGGGGCTTGGTCAGCCCCAGCATTTT
CDR3 protein: CASSQDIRGLGQPQHF

clone size: many
D gene: NA
V gene: TRBV20-1
J gene: TRBJ2-7
CDR3 DNA: TGCAGTGCTCAAAGGACACATAACTCCTACGAGCAGTACTTC
CDR3 protein: CSAQRTHNSYEQYF

clone size: few
D gene: TRBD1
V gene: TRBV6-6
J gene: TRBJ1-3
CDR3 DNA: TGTGCCAGCAGTTACAAGGACAGGGAGGCCGGAAACACCATATATTTT
CDR3 protein: CASSYKDREAGNTIYF

clone size: NA
D gene: TRBD1
V gene: TRBV20-1
J gene: TRBJ1-4
CDR3 DNA: TGCGGTGCTAGAGAACCAGGGACAGTTGGGGAAAAACTGTTTTTT
CDR3 protein: CGAREPGTVGEKLFF

clone size: many
D gene: NA
V gene: TRBV12-3/TRBV12-4
J gene: TRBJ2-2
CDR3 DNA: TGTGCCAGCAGTTTCCAGGGGACGGGCACCGGGGAGCTGTTTTTT
CDR3 protein: CASSFQGTGTGELFF

clone size: many
D gene: TRBD2
V gene: TRBV10-3
J gene: TRBJ2-3
CDR3 DNA: TGTGCCATCAGTAGCGGGGGGGCTTCTGATACGCAGTATTTT
CDR3 protein: CAISSGGASDTQYF

clone size: NA
D gene: NA
V gene: TRBV27
J gene: TRBJ2-5
CDR3 DNA: TGTGCCAGCAGTCCTATGGGCAGGGGACCGTACCAAGAGACCCAGTACTTC
CDR3 protein: CASSPMGRGPYQETQYF

clone size: many
D gene: NA
V gene: TRBV28
J gene: TRBJ2-2
CDR3 DNA: TGTGCCAGCAGTCCGACGATGAACACCGGGGAGCTGTTTTTT
CDR3 protein: CASSPTMNTGELFF